The 32 T cell receptor beta chains below all came from one sample that was sequenced in a study of T cells in Graves' hyperthyroidism and ophthalmopathy. RNA transcripts gave rise to amplified TCR beta CDR3 regions. HTBI primers were employed in a first-round RT-PCR of the TCR CDR3. A single record per CDR3 protein comes from TCRdb applying MiXCR to the multiplex PCR reads. The data hold 350,000 to 400,000 distinct CDR3 sequences, with about 15% observed a single time. The sequenced sample was blood. The source of these receptors is a woman aged 25 to 39 with Graves' hyperthyroidism.

A remark on this clonotype: Being one base from a much bigger clone, this may be a read error. The CDR3 bases are TGTGCCAGCAGCTTAATGGGACAGGGCACAGATACGCGGTATTTT. It encodes CASSLMGQGTDTRYF. The chain couples TRBV7-9 to TRBJ2-3; 9 bases match TRBD1. The germline V gene has CDR1 SEHNR and CDR2 FQNEAQ (reference sequence). The CDR3 runs to 15 residues. Supplemented by reference TRBV7-9 and TRBJ2-3, the full variable domain reads DTGVSQNPRHKITKRGQNVTFRCDPISEHNRLYWYRQTLGQGPEFLTYFQNEAQLEKSRLLSDRFSAERPKGSFSTLEIQRTEQGDSAMYLCASSLMGQGTDTRYFGPGTRLTVL.

This clonotype showed up many times. The chain combines TRBV7-8 with TRBJ2-5; 7 nucleotides line up with TRBD2. Germline loops: CDR1 SGHVS, CDR2 FQNEAQ. This CDR3 is 15 amino acids long. V dropped 1 base and J dropped 5; count of bases not matched to a gene: 7. The CDR3, as DNA: TGTGCCAGCAGCTTAGTTGGGGGGGTAATGGAGACCCAGTACTTC. It encodes CASSLVGGVMETQYF.

There are many counts of this clonotype. The chain couples TRBV18 to TRBJ2-1; D remains unclear. Germline V gene sequence: CDR1 KGHSH, CDR2 LQKENI. V shed 6 bases and J shed 9 bases, with 6 bases lying between them. CDR3 length: 10 residues. The CDR3 DNA reads TGTGCCAGCTCGATGGGTGAGCAGTTCTTC. It translates to CASSMGEQFF.

This clonotype was seen repeatedly, ten times or more. The chain recombines TRBV12-3 or TRBV12-4 with TRBJ2-3; 7 nucleotides align to TRBD2. V lost 1 base to trimming and J lost 1 base; unmatched junction nucleotides: 5. The CDR3 has 16 residues. The chain's CDR3 is CASSLDLAEGTDTQYF. As DNA, the CDR3 is TGTGCCAGCAGTTTAGATCTAGCGGAAGGCACAGATACGCAGTATTTT.

The sample holds a few counts of this clonotype. The chain employs TRBV6-1 and TRBJ2-1; 7 bases align to TRBD1. The ends lost 1 base at V and 6 bases at J; junction bases unmatched: 3. Germline CDR1 reads MNHNS; CDR2 reads SASEGT. The CDR3 length is 14 residues. The CDR3 nucleotides read TGTGCCAGCAGTGAAGAGTACAGGGGCAATGAGCAGTTCTTC. This encodes CASSEEYRGNEQFF.

This clonotype was counted at least ten times. The junction departs from germline at one end; a sequencing error may be responsible. The rearrangement joins TRBV5-1 to TRBJ2-6, with a tentative D call TRBD2 (6 bases). This CDR3 is built from 15 residues. The germline V gene encodes CDR1 SGHRS and CDR2 YFSETQ. CDR3 residues: CASSLEGSGANVLTF. CDR3 sequence (DNA): TGTGCCAGCAGCTTGGAGGGATCCGGGGCCAACGTCCTGACTTTC.

A few counts support this clonotype. The V call is TRBV14, the J call TRBJ2-3, with 10 bases matching TRBD2. Germline CDR1 SGHDN, CDR2 FVKESK. V was pared by 0 bases and J by 11 bases, with 5 bases of the junction left unmatched. This CDR3 spans 14 amino acids. Here the CDR3 reads CASSQELAGRLQYF. The CDR3 nucleotides read TGTGCCAGCAGCCAAGAACTAGCGGGAAGGTTGCAGTATTTT.

This clonotype has ten or more counts. The chain carries TRBV6-5 and TRBJ2-7; 7 nucleotides align to TRBD2. Germline CDR1 reads MNHEY; CDR2 reads SVGAGI. Unmatched junction bases numbered 10, after V lost 1 base and J lost 1 base. The CDR3 length is 17 residues. CDR3 coding DNA: TGTGCCAGCAGTTACTTGTGGGGAGCGGGGCTTTCCTACGAGCAGTACTTC. Its protein is CASSYLWGAGLSYEQYF.

In its sample, this clonotype was seen many times. The chain combines TRBV20-1 with TRBJ2-7, with 7 bases lining up with TRBD2. V lost 1 base to trimming and J lost 1 base; unmatched junction nucleotides: 4. The CDR3 is made up of 14 amino acids. The V gene's germline CDR1 is DFQATT and CDR2 SNEGSKA (reference sequence). DNA of the CDR3: TGCAGTGCTAGAGGCGGGAGACAGTCCTACGAGCAGTACTTC. It yields the protein CSARGGRQSYEQYF.

This clonotype was picked up a small number of times. The V and J genes are TRBV20-1 and TRBJ1-5, with a possible D match to TRBD1 (5 bases). V was trimmed by 1 base and J by 2 bases, leaving 12 bases between them. Germline CDR1 and CDR2: DFQATT and SNEGSKA (reference sequence). The CDR3 totals 15 residues. CDR3 sequence: CSARVRGSGNQPQHF. The CDR3 DNA sequence: TGCAGTGCTAGAGTAAGGGGTTCCGGCAATCAGCCCCAGCATTTT.

This clonotype was observed at least ten times. The chain uses TRBV29-1 and TRBJ2-1; 7 nucleotides agree with TRBD1. The junction had 5 bases not matched to a gene; V was cut back by 2 bases and J by 4 bases. The CDR3 totals 14 residues. In germline, CDR1 is SQVTM, CDR2 ANQGSEA. CDR3 DNA: TGCAGCGTTGAAACCGGGACAGCTTACAATGAGCAGTTCTTC. This sequence encodes CSVETGTAYNEQFF.

CDR3 in DNA: TGTGCCAGCAGCTTAGTTCCGGCGGGAGGGTTGAATGAGCAGTTCTTC. Amino acids: CASSLVPAGGLNEQFF. The chain employs TRBV7-2 and TRBJ2-1, with 9 bases lining up with TRBD2. Germline V gene sequence: CDR1 SGHTA, CDR2 FQGNSA. The CDR3 sequence is 16 residues long. The trim removed 1 base at V and 7 bases at J, leaving 8 bases unmatched.

The V gene is TRBV20-1, the J gene TRBJ2-1; D may be TRBD2 (5 bases). CDR1 is DFQATT and CDR2 is SNEGSKA in the germline V gene (reference sequence). Trimming cost V 1 base and J 3 bases, with 16 bases left between them. This CDR3 spans 16 amino acids. CDR3 coding DNA: TGCAGTGCTAGAGGGCTGGCAGCGGAGGTCTACAATGAGCAGTTCTTC. It codes for CSARGLAAEVYNEQFF.

This rearrangement joins TRBV20-1 to TRBJ1-2; D possibly corresponds to TRBD1 (5 bases). Trimming cost V 6 bases and J 6 bases, with 17 bases left between them. CDR3 length: 13 residues. Germline CDR1 is DFQATT and CDR2 is SNEGSKA (reference sequence). The CDR3 DNA follows: TGCAGTGCCCCGAGACAGACACTGAATGGCTACACCTTC. It specifies CSAPRQTLNGYTF.

This chain connects TRBV6-1 to TRBJ2-1; D not resolved. Looked up from germline, CDR1 is MNHNS and CDR2 is SASEGT. The germline V and J ends were trimmed by 6 bases and 0 bases, with 12 bases remaining between them. The CDR3 spans 15 residues. The CDR3 DNA follows: TGTGCCAGCAGACCCACAGTGTCCTCCTACAATGAGCAGTTCTTC. As protein: CASRPTVSSYNEQFF.

This clonotype was seen repeatedly, ten times or more. V gene TRBV3-1 combines with J gene TRBJ2-7; D possibly corresponds to TRBD1 (6 bases). CDR1 LGHDT and CDR2 YNNKEL come from the germline V gene (reference sequence). V dropped 4 bases and J dropped 1 base, with 20 bases sitting between them. The CDR3 runs to 17 residues. The chain's CDR3 is CASSLLPDRFRSYEQYF. Written as DNA, the CDR3 is TGTGCCAGCAGCCTTCTCCCAGACAGGTTCCGATCCTACGAGCAGTACTTC.

This clonotype was recorded many times. This sequence joins TRBV12-3 or TRBV12-4 and TRBJ1-2; possible D gene TRBD1, 5 bases. Trimming stripped 5 bases from V and 2 bases from J, with 15 bases between. This CDR3 has 15 residues. CDR3: CASSPGQGMNYGYTF. The CDR3 region has the DNA TGTGCCAGCAGTCCTGGACAAGGCATGAACTATGGCTACACCTTC.

This clonotype was observed at least ten times. The rearrangement uses TRBV7-9 and TRBJ2-5; D call uncertain. V shed 2 bases and J shed 5 bases, with 3 bases lying between them. CDR1 is SEHNR and CDR2 is FQNEAQ in the germline V gene (reference sequence). This CDR3 comprises 11 residues. The CDR3 region has the DNA TGTGCCAGCAGCTTAATTGAGACCCAGTACTTC. It codes for CASSLIETQYF.

This clonotype was found a few times. The chain combines TRBV7-7 with TRBJ2-2, with 7 bases lining up with TRBD1. This CDR3 comprises 13 residues. The germline V gene has CDR1 SSHAT and CDR2 FNYEAQ (reference sequence). Trimming cost V 5 bases and J 7 bases; bases outside gene matches: 4. The CDR3: CASSPGQVGELFF. The CDR3 DNA reads TGTGCCAGCAGCCCCGGACAGGTCGGGGAGCTGTTTTTT.

A few counts support this clonotype. V gene TRBV7-2 combines with J gene TRBJ2-5; 12 bases map to TRBD2. CDR3 length: 17 residues. V dropped 2 bases and J dropped 3; count of bases not matched to a gene: 7. Per germline, CDR1 SGHTA and CDR2 FQGNSA. The CDR3 sequence: CASSLYRTSGTKETQYF. In nucleotides, the CDR3 is TGTGCCAGCAGCTTATATAGGACTAGCGGGACTAAAGAGACCCAGTACTTC.

V and J are TRBV5-1 and TRBJ2-7; 11 nucleotides line up with TRBD1. CDR1 and CDR2 (germline): SGHRS, YFSETQ. The V and J ends lost 5 bases and 2 bases, in that order; junction bases with no gene match: 6. This CDR3 comprises 15 residues. CDR3 loop: CASSAGQGVTYEQYF. CDR3 DNA sequence: TGCGCCAGCAGTGCGGGACAGGGGGTTACCTACGAGCAGTACTTC.

This clonotype has just a few counts. V usage is TRBV7-9 and J usage is TRBJ1-2; D is undetermined. Germline V gene data show CDR1 as SEHNR and CDR2 as FQNEAQ (reference sequence). This CDR3 is built from 13 residues. V lost 1 base and J 7 bases, leaving 10 bases between the germline ends. The CDR3 sequence: CASSLEGPVGYTF. DNA of the CDR3: TGTGCCAGCAGCTTAGAAGGTCCGGTTGGCTACACCTTC.

This chain uses TRBV9 with TRBJ2-2; TRBD2 aligns across 10 bases. CDR1 SGDLS and CDR2 YYNGEE come from the germline V gene. With V trimmed by 4 bases and J by 2 bases, 8 bases remained unmatched. There are 17 residues in the CDR3. The CDR3 nucleotides read TGTGCCAGCAGCCAGCGTCTAGCGGGAGTCAACACCGGGGAGCTGTTTTTT. Its protein product is CASSQRLAGVNTGELFF.

This clonotype was seen repeatedly, ten times or more. V is TRBV2 and J is TRBJ2-3, with 8 nucleotides matching TRBD2. CDR3 length: 13 residues. CDR1 is SNHLY, CDR2 FYNNEI, per germline. CDR3 coding DNA: TGTGCAGCGGGTCCGGGAGGGCCCGATACGCAGTATTTT. Translating gives CAAGPGGPDTQYF.

The chain combines TRBV7-3 with TRBJ2-2, with 8 bases identical to TRBD1. CDR3 size: 14 residues. V lost 5 bases and J lost 8; bases outside the gene matches: 7. Germline V CDR1 and CDR2: SGHTA, FQGTGA. CDR3 residues: CASSRQGAGGELFF. The CDR3 DNA is TGTGCCAGCAGCCGCCAGGGGGCTGGAGGGGAGCTGTTTTTT.

This clonotype came up many times. The genes are TRBV12-3 or TRBV12-4 and TRBJ2-3; 7 positions match TRBD2. This CDR3 spans 16 amino acids. With 3 bases clipped from V and 1 base from J, the junction kept 7 bases outside the gene matches. CDR3 amino acids: CASSFWGGSGTDTQYF. The CDR3 coding sequence is TGTGCCAGCAGTTTTTGGGGCGGGAGCGGCACAGATACGCAGTATTTT.

This clonotype was seen a few times. This rearrangement joins TRBV6-1 to TRBJ2-1; 8 positions agree with TRBD1. The germline CDR1 and CDR2 sequences are MNHNS and SASEGT. CDR3 size: 12 residues. Trimming cost V 11 bases and J 2 bases; bases outside gene matches: 2. CDR3 loop: CAARGPYNEQFF. The CDR3 DNA reads as TGTGCCGCCAGGGGGCCCTACAATGAGCAGTTCTTC.

The rearrangement joins TRBV20-1 to TRBJ1-2, with a possible D match to TRBD1 (5 bases). Germline V gene data show CDR1 as DFQATT and CDR2 as SNEGSKA (reference sequence). The CDR3 contains 13 residues. V was cut by 5 bases and J by 5 bases, with 15 bases left in between. The CDR3 DNA reads TGCAGTGCTGTCGTGCGGGGCCCATATGGCTACACCTTC. Amino acid sequence: CSAVVRGPYGYTF.

The chain is built from TRBV20-1 and TRBJ2-1, with 9 bases lining up with TRBD2. CDR3 length: 15 amino acids. Unmatched junction bases numbered 8, after V lost 0 bases and J lost 8 bases. Germline-derived CDR1 and CDR2 are DFQATT and SNEGSKA (reference sequence). In DNA, the CDR3 is TGCAGTGCTAGAGACCCGGGCGGGAGGGGGGATGAGCAGTTCTTC. It translates to CSARDPGGRGDEQFF.

This clonotype has a count of ten or more. V usage is TRBV20-1 and J usage is TRBJ2-3; 9 bases agree with TRBD2. With V trimmed by 3 bases and J by 3 bases, 4 bases remained unmatched. The CDR3 sequence is 14 residues long. CDR1 and CDR2 (germline): DFQATT, SNEGSKA (reference sequence). The CDR3 reads CSASQAGGTDTQYF. The CDR3 DNA reads as TGCAGTGCTAGTCAAGCGGGAGGTACAGATACGCAGTATTTT.

This clonotype was observed at least ten times. The V call is TRBV18, the J call TRBJ1-3; no clear D. CDR1 is KGHSH, CDR2 LQKENI, per germline. The ends were cut back, 2 bases at V and 4 bases at J, with 15 bases in the middle. This CDR3 spans 16 amino acids. CDR3 sequence reads: CASSPGMTAGGNTIYF. DNA for the CDR3: TGTGCCAGCTCACCAGGGATGACCGCGGGAGGAAACACCATATATTTT.

Many counts were recorded for this clonotype. The chain couples TRBV6-1 to TRBJ2-7, with 12 positions matching TRBD2. The CDR3 covers 15 residues. Germline lookup yields CDR1 MNHNS and CDR2 SASEGT. Germline trimming cut 4 bases from V and 1 base from J; bases unmatched to any gene: 2. CDR3 loop: CASSAGLAGSYEQYF. CDR3 coding DNA: TGTGCCAGCAGTGCAGGACTAGCGGGATCCTACGAGCAGTACTTC.